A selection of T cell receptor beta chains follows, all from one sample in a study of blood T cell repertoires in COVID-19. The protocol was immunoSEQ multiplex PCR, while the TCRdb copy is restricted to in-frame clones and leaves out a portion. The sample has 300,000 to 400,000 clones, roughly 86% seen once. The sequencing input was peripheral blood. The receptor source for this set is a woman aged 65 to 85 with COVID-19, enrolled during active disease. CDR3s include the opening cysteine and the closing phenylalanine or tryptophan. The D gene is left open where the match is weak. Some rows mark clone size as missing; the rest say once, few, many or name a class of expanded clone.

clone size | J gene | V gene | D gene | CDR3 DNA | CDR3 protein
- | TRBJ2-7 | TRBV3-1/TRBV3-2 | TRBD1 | TGTGCCAGCAGCCAATTGGGACAGGGGGCCGCCTACGAGCAGTACTTC | CASSQLGQGAAYEQYF
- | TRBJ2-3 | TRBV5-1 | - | TGCGCCAGCAGCTTTTTAGACCGGGAACGAGATACGCAGTATTTT | CASSFLDRERDTQYF
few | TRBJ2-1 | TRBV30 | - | TGTGCCTGGAGAAGGAGAGGGGGCAATGAGCAGTTCTTC | CAWRRRGGNEQFF
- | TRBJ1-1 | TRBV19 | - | TGTGCCAGTAGTATAGCGAGGGAAACTGAAGCTTTCTTT | CASSIARETEAFF
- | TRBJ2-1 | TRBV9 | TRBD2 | TGTGCCAGCAGCAAAAATAGCGGGGGGCTTAATGAGCAGTTCTTC | CASSKNSGGLNEQFF
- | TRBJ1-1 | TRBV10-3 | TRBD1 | TGTGCCATCAGACAGGGGGCTGGAACTGAAGCTTTCTTT | CAIRQGAGTEAFF
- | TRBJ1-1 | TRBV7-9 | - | TGTGCCAGCAGCTTAGTTCGGGTTGAGAACACTGAAGCTTTCTTT | CASSLVRVENTEAFF
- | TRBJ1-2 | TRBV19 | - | TGTGCCAGTAGGAGACTGCTGGGCTACACCTTC | CASRRLLGYTF
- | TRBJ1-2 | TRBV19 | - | TGTGCCACCAGACGGGACTATGGCTACACCTTC | CATRRDYGYTF
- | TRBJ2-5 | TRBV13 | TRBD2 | TGTGCCAGCAGCGGGACTAGCGGGGCGGAGACCCAGTACTTC | CASSGTSGAETQYF
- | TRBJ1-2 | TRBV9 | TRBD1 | TGTGCCAGCAGCGGTGGACAGGGGGGGCTCTATGGCTACACCTTC | CASSGGQGGLYGYTF
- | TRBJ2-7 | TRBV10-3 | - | TGTGCCATCAGTGACCAGGGTTCCTACGAGCAGTACTTC | CAISDQGSYEQYF
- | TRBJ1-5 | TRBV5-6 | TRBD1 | TGTGCCAGCAGCTTAGGGGGCGGCAATCAGCCCCAGCATTTT | CASSLGGGNQPQHF
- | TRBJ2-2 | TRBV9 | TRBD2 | TGTGCCAGCAGCGCGACCGCGGGGGGCACGAACACCGGGGAGCTGTTTTTT | CASSATAGGTNTGELFF
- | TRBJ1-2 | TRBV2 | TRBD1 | TGTGCCAGCACCCAAGGACAGGGGGCAGGCGGCTACACCTTC | CASTQGQGAGGYTF
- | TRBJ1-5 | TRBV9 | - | TGTGCCAGCAGCGGATCAGGGGCGAAGCAGCCCCAGCATTTT | CASSGSGAKQPQHF
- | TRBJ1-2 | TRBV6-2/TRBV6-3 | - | TGTGCCAGCAGCCGTTCAGGGGACTATGGCTACACCTTC | CASSRSGDYGYTF
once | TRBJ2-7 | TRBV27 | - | TGTGCCAGCAGTGCCCTTGGGGGCAACACCTACGAGCAGTACTTC | CASSALGGNTYEQYF
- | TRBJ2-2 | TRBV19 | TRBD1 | TGTGCCAGTAGTGCCGAATGGGACAGGGGTTTAACCGGGGAGCTGTTTTTT | CASSAEWDRGLTGELFF
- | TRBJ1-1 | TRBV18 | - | TGTGCCAGCTCAGTCACAGGGACGAACACTGAAGCTTTCTTT | CASSVTGTNTEAFF